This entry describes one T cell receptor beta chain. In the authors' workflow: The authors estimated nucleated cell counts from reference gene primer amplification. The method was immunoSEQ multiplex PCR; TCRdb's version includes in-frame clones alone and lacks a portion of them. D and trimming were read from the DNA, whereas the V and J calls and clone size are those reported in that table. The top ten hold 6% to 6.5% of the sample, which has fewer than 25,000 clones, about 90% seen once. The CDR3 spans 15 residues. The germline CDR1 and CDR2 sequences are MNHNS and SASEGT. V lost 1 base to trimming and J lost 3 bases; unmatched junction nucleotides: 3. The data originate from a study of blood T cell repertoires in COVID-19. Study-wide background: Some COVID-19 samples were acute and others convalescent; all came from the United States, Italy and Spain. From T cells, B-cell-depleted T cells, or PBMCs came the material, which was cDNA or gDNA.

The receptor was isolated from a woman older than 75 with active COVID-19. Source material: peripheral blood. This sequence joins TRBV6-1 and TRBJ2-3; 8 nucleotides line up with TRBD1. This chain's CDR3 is CASSEGTGGTDTQYF. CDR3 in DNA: TGTGCCAGCAGTGAAGGAACAGGGGGAACAGATACGCAGTATTTT.